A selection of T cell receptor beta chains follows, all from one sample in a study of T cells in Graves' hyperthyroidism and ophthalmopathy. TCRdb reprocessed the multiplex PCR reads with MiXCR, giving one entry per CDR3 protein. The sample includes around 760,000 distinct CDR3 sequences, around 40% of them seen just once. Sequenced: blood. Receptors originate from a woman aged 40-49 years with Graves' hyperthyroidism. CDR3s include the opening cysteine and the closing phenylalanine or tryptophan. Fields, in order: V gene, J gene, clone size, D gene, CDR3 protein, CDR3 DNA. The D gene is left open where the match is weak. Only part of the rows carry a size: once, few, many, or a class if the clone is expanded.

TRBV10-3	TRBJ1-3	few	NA	CAISEKVDTIYF	TGTGCCATCAGTGAGAAAGTGGACACCATATATTTT
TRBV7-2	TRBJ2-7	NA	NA	CASSLAAGSGANEQYF	TGTGCCAGCAGCTTAGCCGCGGGGTCTGGGGCCAACGAGCAGTACTTC
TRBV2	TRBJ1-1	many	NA	CASSAQNTEAFF	TGTGCCAGCAGTGCACAGAACACTGAAGCTTTCTTT
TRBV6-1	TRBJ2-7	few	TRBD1	CASDDRGSSYEQYF	TGTGCCAGCGATGACAGGGGAAGCTCCTACGAGCAGTACTTC
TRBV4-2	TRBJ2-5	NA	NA	CASSEESRGFPGETQYF	TGTGCCAGCAGCGAAGAATCCCGGGGGTTCCCGGGGGAGACCCAGTACTTC
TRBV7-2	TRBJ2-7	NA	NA	CASSPWGLADTPFSYEQYF	TGTGCCAGCAGCCCCTGGGGGCTAGCGGATACCCCCTTCTCCTACGAGCAGTACTTC
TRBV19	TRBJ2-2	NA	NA	CASSSWRGETGELFF	TGTGCCAGTAGTAGCTGGAGGGGGGAAACCGGGGAGCTGTTTTTT
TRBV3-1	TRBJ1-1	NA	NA	CASKYQGAAFF	TGTGCCAGCAAATACCAGGGTGCGGCTTTCTTT
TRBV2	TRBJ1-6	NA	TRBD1	CASNIPQDREDLPLHF	TGTGCCAGCAATATACCCCAGGACAGGGAGGATTTACCCCTCCACTTT
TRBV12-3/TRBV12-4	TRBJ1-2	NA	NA	CASSYSGGANYGYTF	TGTGCCAGCAGTTACTCGGGGGGCGCTAACTATGGCTACACCTTC
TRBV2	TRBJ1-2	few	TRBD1	CARKTRTGTTYGYTF	TGTGCCAGGAAGACTAGGACAGGAACTACCTATGGCTACACCTTC
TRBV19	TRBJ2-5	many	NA	CASSMGRIRRETQYF	TGTGCCAGTAGTATGGGAAGGATAAGGAGGGAGACCCAGTACTTC
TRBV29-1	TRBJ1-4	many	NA	CSADVREKLFF	TGCAGCGCCGACGTTAGGGAAAAACTGTTTTTT
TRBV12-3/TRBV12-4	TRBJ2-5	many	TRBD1	CASSYQGAETQYF	TGTGCCAGCAGTTACCAGGGGGCGGAGACCCAGTACTTC
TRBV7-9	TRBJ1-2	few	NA	CASSSPQGGGYTF	TGTGCCAGCAGCTCACCACAGGGAGGCGGCTACACCTTC
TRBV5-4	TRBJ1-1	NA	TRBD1	CASSLTGASEAFF	TGTGCCAGCAGCTTAACAGGGGCCTCTGAAGCTTTCTTT
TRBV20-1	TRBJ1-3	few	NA	CSAKDTRSGNTIYF	TGCAGTGCAAAGGACACTCGCTCTGGAAACACCATATATTTT
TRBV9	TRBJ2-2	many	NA	CASSVRGNTGELFF	TGTGCCAGCAGCGTAAGGGGGAACACCGGGGAGCTGTTTTTT
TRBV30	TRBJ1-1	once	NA	CAWRGGGEAFF	TGTGCCTGGAGGGGAGGTGGTGAAGCTTTCTTT
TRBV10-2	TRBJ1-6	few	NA	CASNTARQAALSPLHF	TGTGCCAGCAACACTGCTAGACAGGCCGCTCTTTCACCCCTCCACTTT
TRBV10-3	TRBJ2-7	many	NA	CAISDDLEQYF	TGTGCCATCAGTGACGACTTGGAGCAGTACTTC
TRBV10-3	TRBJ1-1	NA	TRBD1	CAISRTGGLNTEAFF	TGTGCCATCAGTCGGACAGGGGGGCTAAACACTGAAGCTTTCTTT
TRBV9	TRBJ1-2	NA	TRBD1	CASSVADRGSYGYTF	TGTGCCAGCAGCGTAGCGGACAGGGGGTCCTATGGCTACACCTTC
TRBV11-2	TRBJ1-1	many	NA	CASRPTGQKNTEAFF	TGTGCCAGCAGACCGACCGGACAAAAGAACACTGAAGCTTTCTTT
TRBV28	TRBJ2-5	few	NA	CASSWATGQGTQYF	TGTGCCAGCAGCTGGGCGACAGGCCAGGGGACCCAGTACTTC
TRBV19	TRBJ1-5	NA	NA	CASSIQTGDSNQPQHF	TGTGCCAGTAGTATACAGACAGGAGATAGCAATCAGCCCCAGCATTTT
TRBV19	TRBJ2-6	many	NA	CASSSGRGANVLTF	TGTGCCAGCAGCTCAGGGCGTGGGGCCAACGTCCTGACTTTC
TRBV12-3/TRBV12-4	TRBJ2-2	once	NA	CASSLSASGELFF	TGTGCCAGCAGTTTGTCGGCTAGCGGGGAGCTGTTTTTT
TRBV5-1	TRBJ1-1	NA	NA	CASSLWGATEAFF	TGCGCCAGCAGCTTGTGGGGGGCCACTGAAGCTTTCTTT
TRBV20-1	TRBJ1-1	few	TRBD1	CSANGGGGTEAFF	TGCAGTGCTAACGGAGGGGGCGGGACTGAAGCTTTCTTT
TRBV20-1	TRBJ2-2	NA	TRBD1	CSAMGTGTGELFF	TGCAGTGCTATGGGGACAGGGACTGGGGAGCTGTTTTTT
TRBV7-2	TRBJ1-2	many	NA	CASSPAGDYGYTF	TGTGCCAGCAGCCCCGCAGGGGACTATGGCTACACCTTC
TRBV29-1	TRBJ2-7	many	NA	CSAQTSSVYEQYF	TGCAGCGCTCAGACTAGTTCGGTCTACGAGCAGTACTTC
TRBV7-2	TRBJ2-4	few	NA	CASRGWTNIQYF	TGTGCCAGCAGGGGATGGACAAACATTCAGTACTTC
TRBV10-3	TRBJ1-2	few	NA	CAISGTRGYGGYTF	TGTGCCATCAGCGGGACGAGGGGCTACGGTGGCTACACCTTC
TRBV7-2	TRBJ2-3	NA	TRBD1	CASSWGQPSTDTQYF	TGTGCCAGCAGCTGGGGACAGCCTAGCACAGATACGCAGTATTTT
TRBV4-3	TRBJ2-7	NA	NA	CASSWTETYEQYF	TGCGCCAGCAGCTGGACAGAGACCTACGAGCAGTACTTC
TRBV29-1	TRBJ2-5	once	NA	CSVVGGFQETQYF	TGCAGCGTTGTAGGGGGATTTCAGGAGACCCAGTACTTC
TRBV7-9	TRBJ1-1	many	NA	CASSLGTPLNTEAFF	TGTGCCAGCAGCCTAGGGACACCCTTGAACACTGAAGCTTTCTTT
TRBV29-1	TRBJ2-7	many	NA	CSADEQYF	TGCAGCGCTGACGAGCAGTACTTC
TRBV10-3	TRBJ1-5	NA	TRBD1	CANSRGPQPQHF	TGTGCCAACAGCAGGGGGCCCCAGCCCCAGCATTTT
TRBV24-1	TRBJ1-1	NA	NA	CATSEAGNMNTEAFF	TGTGCCACCAGTGAGGCCGGGAACATGAACACTGAAGCTTTCTTT
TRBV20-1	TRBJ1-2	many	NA	CSAVTSAGYTF	TGCAGTGCGGTTACATCGGCCGGCTACACCTTC
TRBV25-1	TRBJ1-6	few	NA	CASLGDANSPLHF	TGTGCCAGCTTGGGAGACGCCAATTCACCCCTCCACTTT